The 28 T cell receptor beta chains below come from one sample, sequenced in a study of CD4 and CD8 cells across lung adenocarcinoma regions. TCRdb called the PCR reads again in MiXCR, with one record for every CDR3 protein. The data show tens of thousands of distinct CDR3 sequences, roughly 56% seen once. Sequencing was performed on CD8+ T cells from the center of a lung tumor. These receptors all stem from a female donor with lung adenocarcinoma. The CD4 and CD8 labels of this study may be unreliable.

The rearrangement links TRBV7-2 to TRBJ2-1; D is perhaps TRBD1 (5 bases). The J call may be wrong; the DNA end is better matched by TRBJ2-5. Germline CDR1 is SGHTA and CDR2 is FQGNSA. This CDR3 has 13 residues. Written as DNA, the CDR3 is TGTGCCAGCAGCTTTCGGACACGGGAGACCCAGTACTTC. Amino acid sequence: CASSFRTRETQYF.

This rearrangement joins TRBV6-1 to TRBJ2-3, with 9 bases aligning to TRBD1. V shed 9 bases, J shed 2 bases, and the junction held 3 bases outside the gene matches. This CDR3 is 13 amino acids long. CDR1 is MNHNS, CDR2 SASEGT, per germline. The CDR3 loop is CASGTGNTDTQYF. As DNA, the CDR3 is TGTGCCAGTGGGACAGGGAACACAGATACGCAGTATTTT.

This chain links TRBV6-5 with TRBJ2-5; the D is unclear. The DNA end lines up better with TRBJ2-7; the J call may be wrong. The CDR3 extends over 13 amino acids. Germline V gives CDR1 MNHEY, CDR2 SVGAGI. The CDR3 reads CASSYSMRNEQYV. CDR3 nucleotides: TGTGCCAGCAGTTACTCCATGCGGAACGAGCAGTACGTC.

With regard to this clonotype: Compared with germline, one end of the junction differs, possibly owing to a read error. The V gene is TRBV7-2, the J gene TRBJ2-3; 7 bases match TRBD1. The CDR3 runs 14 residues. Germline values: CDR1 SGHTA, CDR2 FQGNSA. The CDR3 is CGSWRQGPTNTQYF. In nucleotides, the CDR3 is TGTGGCAGCTGGCGACAGGGACCCACAAATACGCAGTACTTT.

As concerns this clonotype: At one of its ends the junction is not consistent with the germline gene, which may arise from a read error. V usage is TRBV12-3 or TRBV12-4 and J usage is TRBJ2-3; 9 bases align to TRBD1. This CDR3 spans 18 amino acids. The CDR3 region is CASSAPGTGFRDQDTQYF. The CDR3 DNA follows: TGTGCCAGCAGTGCCCCGGGGACAGGGTTTCGGGACCAAGATACCCAGTATTTT.

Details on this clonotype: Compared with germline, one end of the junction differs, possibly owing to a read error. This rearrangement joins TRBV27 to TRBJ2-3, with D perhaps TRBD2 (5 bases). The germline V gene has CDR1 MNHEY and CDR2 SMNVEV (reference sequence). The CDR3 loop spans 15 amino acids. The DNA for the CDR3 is TGTGCCAGGGGTACCCGGGGTAGCGACACAGATACGCAGTATTTC. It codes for CARGTRGSDTDTQYF.

The CDR3: CARLVGRDQETQYF. In DNA, the CDR3 is TGTGCGAGGCTCGTGGGCCGAGACCAAGAGACCCAGTACTTC. V and J are TRBV6-1 and TRBJ2-5, with D unresolved. This CDR3 is built from 14 residues. Looked up from germline, CDR1 is MNHNS and CDR2 is SASEGT.

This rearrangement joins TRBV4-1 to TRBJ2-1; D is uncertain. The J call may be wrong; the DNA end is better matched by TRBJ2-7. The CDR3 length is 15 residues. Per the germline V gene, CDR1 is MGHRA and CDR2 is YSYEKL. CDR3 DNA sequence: TGCGCCAGCAGCCAAGACGATCGATCTTTATACGAGCAGTACGTC. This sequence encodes CASSQDDRSLYEQYV.

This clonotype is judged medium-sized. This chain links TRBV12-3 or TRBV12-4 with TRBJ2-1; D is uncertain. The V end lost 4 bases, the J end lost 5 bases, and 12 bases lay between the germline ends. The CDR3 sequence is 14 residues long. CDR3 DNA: TGTGCCAGCAGTTCCCGATCAAGCGACAATGAGCAGTTCTTC. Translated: CASSSRSSDNEQFF.

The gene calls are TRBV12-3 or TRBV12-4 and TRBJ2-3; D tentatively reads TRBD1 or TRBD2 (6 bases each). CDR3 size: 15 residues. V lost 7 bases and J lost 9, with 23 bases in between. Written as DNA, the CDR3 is TGTGCCAGCAACCTAAGGGGGGCAGGGGAAGAGACGCAGTATTTT. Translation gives CASNLRGAGEETQYF.

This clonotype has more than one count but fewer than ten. CDR3 DNA: TGTGCCAGCAGTGAAGCGCTAGCGGGAGGGGGCACAGATACGCAGTATTTT. Its translation: CASSEALAGGGTDTQYF. The gene calls are TRBV6-1 and TRBJ2-3; 12 bases map to TRBD2. The CDR3 is 17 amino acids. From germline, CDR1 is MNHNS and CDR2 SASEGT. Losses at the gene ends were 0 bases for V and 1 base for J; bases not matched to a gene: 2.

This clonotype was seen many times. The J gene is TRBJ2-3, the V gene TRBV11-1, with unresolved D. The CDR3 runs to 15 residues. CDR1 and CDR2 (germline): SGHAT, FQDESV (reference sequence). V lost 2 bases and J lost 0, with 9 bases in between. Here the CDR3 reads CASSLISGSTDTQYF. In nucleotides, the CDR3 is TGTGCCAGCAGCTTAATTTCCGGGAGCACAGATACGCAGTATTTT.

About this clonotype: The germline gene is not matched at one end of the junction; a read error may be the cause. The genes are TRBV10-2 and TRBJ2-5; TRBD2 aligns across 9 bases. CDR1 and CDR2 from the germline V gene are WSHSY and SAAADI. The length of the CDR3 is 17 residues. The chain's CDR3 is CASSEGIGAGGEETQYF. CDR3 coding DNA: TGCGCCAGCAGTGAGGGGATAGGGGCGGGAGGGGAAGAGACGCAGTACTTT.

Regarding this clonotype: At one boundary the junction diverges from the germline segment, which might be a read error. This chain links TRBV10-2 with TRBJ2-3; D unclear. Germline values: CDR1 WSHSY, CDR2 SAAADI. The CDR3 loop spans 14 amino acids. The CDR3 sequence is CAGSGESDSDTQYF. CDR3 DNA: TGCGCCGGCAGTGGGGAAAGTGACTCAGATACCCAGTATTTC.

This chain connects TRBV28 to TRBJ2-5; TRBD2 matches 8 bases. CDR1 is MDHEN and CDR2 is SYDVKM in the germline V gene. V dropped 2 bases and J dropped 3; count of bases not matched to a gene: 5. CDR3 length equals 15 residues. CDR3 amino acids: CASSLAGGPKETQYF. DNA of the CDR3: TGTGCCAGCAGTTTAGCGGGAGGCCCGAAAGAGACCCAGTACTTC.

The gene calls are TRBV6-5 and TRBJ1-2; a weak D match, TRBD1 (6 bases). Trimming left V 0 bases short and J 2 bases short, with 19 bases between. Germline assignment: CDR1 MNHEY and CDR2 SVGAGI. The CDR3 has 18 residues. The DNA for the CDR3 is TGTGCCAGCAGTTACTCGTGGCTCCGGGGGCGGAACAACTATGGCTACACCTTC. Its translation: CASSYSWLRGRNNYGYTF.

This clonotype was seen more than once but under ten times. CDR3 residues: CASSDQWGGGNEQFF. The CDR3 nucleotides read TGCGCCAGCAGTGATCAGTGGGGGGGTGGGAATGAGCAGTTCTTC. V is TRBV10-2 and J is TRBJ2-1; 7 bases are shared with TRBD2. This CDR3 is built from 15 residues. V was pared by 3 bases and J by 7 bases, with 9 bases of the junction left unmatched. Germline loops: CDR1 WSHSY, CDR2 SAAADI.

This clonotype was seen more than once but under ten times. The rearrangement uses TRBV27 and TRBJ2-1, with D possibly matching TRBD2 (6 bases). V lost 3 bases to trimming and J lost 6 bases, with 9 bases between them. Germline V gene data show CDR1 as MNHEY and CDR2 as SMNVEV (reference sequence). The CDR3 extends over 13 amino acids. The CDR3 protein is CASSFSGGNEQFF. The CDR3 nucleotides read TGTGCCAGCAGTTTTTCCGGGGGCAATGAGCAGTTCTTC.

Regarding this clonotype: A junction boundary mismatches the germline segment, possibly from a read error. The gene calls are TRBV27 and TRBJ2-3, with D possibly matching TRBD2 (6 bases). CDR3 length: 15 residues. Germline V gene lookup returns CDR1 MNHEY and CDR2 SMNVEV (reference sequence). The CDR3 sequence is CAGGRGDRGTETQYF. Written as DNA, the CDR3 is TGTGCCGGGGGACGCGGGGACCGGGGAACAGAGACGCAGTATTTC.

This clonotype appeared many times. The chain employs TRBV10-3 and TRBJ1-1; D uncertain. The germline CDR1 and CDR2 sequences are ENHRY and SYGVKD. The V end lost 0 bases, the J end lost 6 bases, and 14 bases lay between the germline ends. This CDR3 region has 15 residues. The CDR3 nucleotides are TGTGCCATCAGTGAGTCCCTCTTGGTCGTGGCTGAAGCTTTCTTT. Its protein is CAISESLLVVAEAFF.

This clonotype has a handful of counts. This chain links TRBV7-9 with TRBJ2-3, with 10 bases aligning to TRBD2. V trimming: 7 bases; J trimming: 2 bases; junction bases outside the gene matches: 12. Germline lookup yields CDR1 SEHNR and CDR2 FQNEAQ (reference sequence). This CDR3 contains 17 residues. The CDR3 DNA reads TGTGCCAGCACCAGCGGGAGGGCATTCCAACTCACAGATACGCAGTATTTT. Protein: CASTSGRAFQLTDTQYF.

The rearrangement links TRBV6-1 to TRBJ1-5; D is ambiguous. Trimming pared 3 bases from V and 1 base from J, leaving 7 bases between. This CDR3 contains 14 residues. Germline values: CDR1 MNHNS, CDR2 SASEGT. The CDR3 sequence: CASSEGGSNQPQHF. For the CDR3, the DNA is TGTGCCAGCAGTGAGGGAGGGAGCAATCAGCCCCAGCATTTT.

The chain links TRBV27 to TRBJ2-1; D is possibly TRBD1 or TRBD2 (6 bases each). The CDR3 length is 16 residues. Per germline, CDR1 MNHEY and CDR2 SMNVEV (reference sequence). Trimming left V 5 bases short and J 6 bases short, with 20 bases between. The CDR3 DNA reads TGTGCCAGCAGTCCGACCCCCGGGGGCTTGATCAATGAGCAGTTCTTC. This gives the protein CASSPTPGGLINEQFF.

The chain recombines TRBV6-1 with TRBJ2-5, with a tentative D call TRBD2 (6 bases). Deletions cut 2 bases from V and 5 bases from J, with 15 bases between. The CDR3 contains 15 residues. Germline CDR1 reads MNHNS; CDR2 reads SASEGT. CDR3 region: CASSEFLRDGETQYF. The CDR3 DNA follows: TGTGCCAGCAGTGAATTCTTGCGGGATGGGGAGACCCAGTACTTC.

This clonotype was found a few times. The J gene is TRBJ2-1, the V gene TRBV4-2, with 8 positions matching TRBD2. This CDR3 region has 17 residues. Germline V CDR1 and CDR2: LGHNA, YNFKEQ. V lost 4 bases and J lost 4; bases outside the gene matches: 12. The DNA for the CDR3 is TGTGCCAGCAGCCCCCAAGGGACTAGTGGGAGGTACAATGAGCAGTTCTTC. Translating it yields CASSPQGTSGRYNEQFF.

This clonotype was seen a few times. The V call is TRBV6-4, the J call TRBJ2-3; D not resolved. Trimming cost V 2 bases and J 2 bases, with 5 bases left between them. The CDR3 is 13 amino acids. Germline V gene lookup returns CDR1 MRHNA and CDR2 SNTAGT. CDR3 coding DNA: TGTGCCAGCAGTGACCGGGTCACAGATACGCAGTATTTT. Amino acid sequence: CASSDRVTDTQYF.

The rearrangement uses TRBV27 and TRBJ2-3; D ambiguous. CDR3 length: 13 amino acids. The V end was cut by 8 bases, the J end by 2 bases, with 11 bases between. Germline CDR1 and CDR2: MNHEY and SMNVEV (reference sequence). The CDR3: CASGLRVTDTQYF. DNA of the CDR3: TGTGCCAGCGGGCTGCGAGTCACAGATACGCAGTATTTT.

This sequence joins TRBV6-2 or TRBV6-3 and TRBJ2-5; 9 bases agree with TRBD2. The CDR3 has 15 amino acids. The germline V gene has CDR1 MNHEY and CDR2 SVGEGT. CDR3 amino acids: CGGGEGSRDAETQYF. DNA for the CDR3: TGTGGCGGGGGGGAGGGTAGCCGTGATGCAGAGACCCAGTACTTC.